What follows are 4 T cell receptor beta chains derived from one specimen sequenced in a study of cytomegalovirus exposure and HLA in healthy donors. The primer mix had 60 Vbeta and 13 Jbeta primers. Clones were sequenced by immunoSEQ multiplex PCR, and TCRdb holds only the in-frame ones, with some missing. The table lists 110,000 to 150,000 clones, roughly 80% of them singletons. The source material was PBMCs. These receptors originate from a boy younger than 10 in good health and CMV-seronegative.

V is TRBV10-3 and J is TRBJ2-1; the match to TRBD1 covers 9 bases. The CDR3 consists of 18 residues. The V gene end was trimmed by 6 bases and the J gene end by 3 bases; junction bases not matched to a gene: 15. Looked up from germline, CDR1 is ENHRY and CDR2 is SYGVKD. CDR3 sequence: CAISPGQGFRLIYNEQFF. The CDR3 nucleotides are TGTGCCATCAGCCCGGGACAGGGTTTCCGCCTAATCTACAATGAGCAGTTCTTC.

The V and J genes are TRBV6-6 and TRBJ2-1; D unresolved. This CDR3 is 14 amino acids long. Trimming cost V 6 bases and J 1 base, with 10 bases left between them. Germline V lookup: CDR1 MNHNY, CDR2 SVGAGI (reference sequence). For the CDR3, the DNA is TGTGCCAGCAGCCCGACACTTTCCTACAATGAGCAGTTCTTC. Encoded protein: CASSPTLSYNEQFF.

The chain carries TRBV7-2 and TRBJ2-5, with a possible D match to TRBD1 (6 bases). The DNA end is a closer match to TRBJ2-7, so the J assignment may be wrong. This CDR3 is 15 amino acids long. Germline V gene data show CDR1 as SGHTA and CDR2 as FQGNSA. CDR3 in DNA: TGTGCCAGCAGCTTATCGAGGGGGACCCTGCTCGAGCAGTACTTC. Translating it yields CASSLSRGTLLEQYF.

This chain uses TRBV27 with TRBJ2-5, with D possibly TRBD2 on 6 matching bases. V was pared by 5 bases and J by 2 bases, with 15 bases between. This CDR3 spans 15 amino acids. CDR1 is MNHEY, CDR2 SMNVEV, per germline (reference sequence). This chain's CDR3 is CASSRGLGRQETQYF. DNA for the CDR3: TGTGCCAGCAGTCGGGGGTTAGGCAGGCAAGAGACCCAGTACTTC.